These T cell receptor beta chains were read from a single sample in a study of blood T cell repertoires in COVID-19. Generated by immunoSEQ multiplex PCR, the TCRdb table keeps only in-frame clones and is missing some. This sample yields around 370,000 clones, of which 90% are seen a single time; 6.5% belongs to the top ten. The sample was peripheral blood. All receptors come from a man aged 18 to 35 with active or convalescent COVID-19. The CDR3 runs from the conserved cysteine through the conserved F or W. The order of the fields is D gene, clone size, V gene, J gene, CDR3 protein, CDR3 DNA. D genes are given only for firm matches. Some rows have no size entry. The others give once, few or many, or a class for an expanded clone.

D: .; size: .; V: TRBV9; J: TRBJ1-1; CDR3: CASSSDIGPEAFF; DNA: TGTGCCAGCAGCTCCGACATCGGTCCTGAAGCTTTCTTT
D: TRBD1; size: .; V: TRBV7-8; J: TRBJ1-5; CDR3: CASSSRGRGQPQHF; DNA: TGTGCCAGCAGCAGCAGGGGGCGGGGTCAGCCCCAGCATTTT
D: TRBD1; size: .; V: TRBV5-6; J: TRBJ1-1; CDR3: CASSSETGNKGNTEAFF; DNA: TGTGCCAGCAGTTCGGAGACAGGGAATAAGGGGAACACTGAAGCTTTCTTT
D: .; size: .; V: TRBV18; J: TRBJ2-5; CDR3: CASSPPSTVLQETQYF; DNA: TGTGCCAGCTCACCACCGTCAACCGTACTACAAGAGACCCAGTACTTC
D: TRBD1; size: .; V: TRBV27; J: TRBJ1-2; CDR3: CASALQDPGTADGYTF; DNA: TGTGCCAGCGCGCTGCAAGATCCCGGGACAGCGGATGGCTACACCTTC
D: .; size: .; V: TRBV5-1; J: TRBJ2-5; CDR3: CASSLDRIRGVETQYF; DNA: TGCGCCAGCAGCTTGGATAGAATCAGGGGAGTGGAGACCCAGTACTTC
D: .; size: .; V: TRBV9; J: TRBJ1-5; CDR3: CASSVGLGANQPQHF; DNA: TGTGCCAGCAGCGTCGGCCTGGGGGCCAATCAGCCCCAGCATTTT
D: TRBD1; size: few; V: TRBV7-2; J: TRBJ1-4; CDR3: CASSLGPGQGYQKLFF; DNA: TGTGCCAGCAGCTTGGGACCGGGACAGGGGTACCAAAAACTGTTTTTT
D: .; size: .; V: TRBV7-8; J: TRBJ1-5; CDR3: CASSLRGRDISNQPQHF; DNA: TGTGCCAGCAGCTTAAGAGGCAGGGACATTAGCAATCAGCCCCAGCATTTT
D: TRBD1; size: .; V: TRBV3-1/TRBV3-2; J: TRBJ1-2; CDR3: CASQGASVYGYTF; DNA: TGTGCCAGCCAGGGGGCTTCGGTCTATGGCTACACCTTC
D: .; size: .; V: TRBV29-1; J: TRBJ1-1; CDR3: CSVAGRGGTEAFF; DNA: TGCAGCGTTGCCGGCAGGGGCGGGACTGAAGCTTTCTTT
D: .; size: .; V: TRBV5-8; J: TRBJ2-1; CDR3: CASSYILGVGYNEQFF; DNA: TGTGCCAGCAGTTATATACTCGGGGTAGGCTACAATGAGCAGTTCTTC
D: TRBD1; size: .; V: TRBV11-2; J: TRBJ2-3; CDR3: CASSMNRGSTDTQYF; DNA: TGTGCCAGCAGCATGAACAGGGGCAGCACAGATACGCAGTATTTT
D: .; size: .; V: TRBV4-3; J: TRBJ1-1; CDR3: CASSQDLVTVTEAFF; DNA: TGCGCCAGCAGCCAAGATCTAGTGACAGTCACTGAAGCTTTCTTT
D: TRBD1; size: .; V: TRBV6-6; J: TRBJ2-7; CDR3: CASIRQGASEQYF; DNA: TGTGCCAGCATCCGACAGGGGGCGAGCGAGCAGTACTTC
D: .; size: .; V: TRBV27; J: TRBJ1-6; CDR3: CASSGAHGGSPLHF; DNA: TGTGCCAGCAGTGGCGCACACGGCGGTTCACCCCTCCACTTT
D: TRBD1; size: .; V: TRBV14; J: TRBJ1-2; CDR3: CASSTTRTGGDYGYTF; DNA: TGTGCCAGCAGCACGACTCGGACAGGGGGTGACTATGGCTACACCTTC
D: TRBD1; size: .; V: TRBV10-3; J: TRBJ1-5; CDR3: CAISESGGSGNQPQHF; DNA: TGTGCCATCAGTGAGTCAGGGGGCTCGGGCAATCAGCCCCAGCATTTT
D: .; size: .; V: TRBV28; J: TRBJ1-2; CDR3: CASSLFEFYGYTF; DNA: TGTGCCAGCAGTTTATTCGAGTTCTATGGCTACACCTTC
D: .; size: .; V: TRBV11-3; J: TRBJ2-1; CDR3: CASSQTGGGRSSYNEQFF; DNA: TGTGCCAGCAGCCAAACTGGAGGAGGGCGGAGCTCCTACAATGAGCAGTTCTTC
D: .; size: .; V: TRBV4-1; J: TRBJ2-1; CDR3: CASSQDLVQVSYNEQFF; DNA: TGCGCCAGCAGCCAAGATCTCGTACAGGTCTCCTACAATGAGCAGTTCTTC
D: .; size: once; V: TRBV20-1; J: TRBJ2-1; CDR3: CSASGGWTGTNNEQFF; DNA: TGCAGTGCTAGTGGGGGGTGGACAGGGACTAACAATGAGCAGTTCTTC
D: .; size: .; V: TRBV19; J: TRBJ1-2; CDR3: CASSRLDSLYGYTF; DNA: TGTGCCAGTAGTAGATTGGACAGCCTGTATGGCTACACCTTC
D: .; size: .; V: TRBV25-1; J: TRBJ2-2; CDR3: CASSPPTGAFNTGELFF; DNA: TGTGCCAGCAGTCCACCTACAGGTGCCTTCAACACCGGGGAGCTGTTTTTT
D: .; size: once; V: TRBV11-2; J: TRBJ1-1; CDR3: CASSLVAQGKTEAFF; DNA: TGTGCCAGCAGCTTAGTCGCGCAGGGGAAAACTGAAGCTTTCTTT
D: .; size: .; V: TRBV27; J: TRBJ2-3; CDR3: CASSLGAGDTQYF; DNA: TGTGCCAGCAGTTTGGGAGCGGGAGATACGCAGTATTTT
D: TRBD1; size: once; V: TRBV28; J: TRBJ1-2; CDR3: CASTIKTGEGGYTF; DNA: TGTGCCAGCACCATAAAGACAGGGGAAGGCGGCTACACCTTC
D: .; size: .; V: TRBV7-9; J: TRBJ2-3; CDR3: CASSLSRSTDTQYF; DNA: TGTGCCAGCAGCTTAAGCAGGAGCACAGATACGCAGTATTTT
D: .; size: .; V: TRBV9; J: TRBJ1-5; CDR3: CASSVGDRSGNQPQHF; DNA: TGTGCCAGCAGCGTAGGTGACAGATCCGGGAATCAGCCCCAGCATTTT
D: .; size: .; V: TRBV4-1; J: TRBJ2-1; CDR3: CASSPLTGGLSDEQFF; DNA: TGCGCCAGCAGCCCCTTGACGGGGGGCCTGTCGGATGAGCAGTTCTTC
D: TRBD1; size: .; V: TRBV7-8; J: TRBJ1-6; CDR3: CASSLATGFSPLHF; DNA: TGTGCCAGCAGCTTAGCGACAGGGTTTTCACCCCTCCACTTT
D: .; size: .; V: TRBV18; J: TRBJ1-1; CDR3: CASSPETGLGNTEAFF; DNA: TGTGCCAGCTCACCCGAGACAGGTCTCGGGAACACTGAAGCTTTCTTT
D: TRBD1; size: .; V: TRBV4-3; J: TRBJ1-2; CDR3: CASSQTGVYGYTF; DNA: TGCGCCAGCAGCCAAACAGGGGTATATGGCTACACCTTC
D: .; size: .; V: TRBV19; J: TRBJ1-1; CDR3: CASSRGSGMGHTEAFF; DNA: TGTGCCAGTAGTAGGGGATCAGGGATGGGCCACACTGAAGCTTTCTTT
D: .; size: .; V: TRBV4-1; J: TRBJ2-7; CDR3: CASSQVQGHPSEQYF; DNA: TGCGCCAGCAGCCAAGTTCAGGGGCATCCTTCCGAGCAGTACTTC
D: TRBD1; size: .; V: TRBV11-3; J: TRBJ2-1; CDR3: CASSSAGTGLKYEQFF; DNA: TGTGCCAGCAGCTCCGCCGGGACAGGGTTGAAGTATGAGCAGTTCTTC
D: .; size: .; V: TRBV5-1; J: TRBJ2-2; CDR3: CASSPRGENTGELFF; DNA: TGCGCCAGCAGCCCCAGGGGCGAGAACACCGGGGAGCTGTTTTTT
D: .; size: .; V: TRBV9; J: TRBJ1-2; CDR3: CASSVAGRAGAGYTF; DNA: TGTGCCAGCAGCGTAGCCGGTAGGGCAGGGGCTGGCTACACCTTC
D: .; size: .; V: TRBV28; J: TRBJ1-6; CDR3: CASQGAGSYNSPLHF; DNA: TGTGCCAGCCAAGGGGCCGGCTCCTATAATTCACCCCTCCACTTT
D: .; size: .; V: TRBV6-6; J: TRBJ2-2; CDR3: CASSYGRDNTGELFF; DNA: TGTGCCAGCAGTTATGGCCGGGATAACACCGGGGAGCTGTTTTTT
D: .; size: .; V: TRBV5-4; J: TRBJ2-5; CDR3: CASSPLRAGETQYF; DNA: TGTGCCAGCAGCCCTTTGAGAGCCGGGGAGACCCAGTACTTC
D: TRBD1; size: .; V: TRBV3-1/TRBV3-2; J: TRBJ1-1; CDR3: CASSQPGTDTEAFF; DNA: TGTGCCAGCAGCCAACCAGGGACAGACACTGAAGCTTTCTTT
D: .; size: .; V: TRBV7-2; J: TRBJ1-1; CDR3: CASSTAWRGNTEAFF; DNA: TGTGCCAGCAGCACCGCGTGGAGGGGAAACACTGAAGCTTTCTTT
D: .; size: once; V: TRBV15; J: TRBJ2-5; CDR3: CATQPTGTFIQETQYF; DNA: TGTGCCACTCAACCCACCGGGACATTCATACAAGAGACCCAGTACTTC